This entry lists 30 T cell receptor beta chains sequenced from one sample in a study of regulatory T cells in long-lasting Graves disease. Arm-PCR of CDR3 regions with iRepertoire HTBI primers generated TCR beta libraries. TCRdb passed the multiplex PCR reads through MiXCR, listing each CDR3 protein once. This table has 400,000 to 500,000 distinct CDR3 sequences, 21% appearing once. Time point meaning: persistent/refractory GD, antithyroid drugs over 5 years with positive TRAb. From RNA extracted from PBMCs, the TCR library was made. The sample was peripheral blood mononuclear cells (PBMCs), taken when the disease was refractory, from a patient treated with antithyroid drugs. The receptors were sampled from a female donor with Graves disease.

This clonotype was found many times. The CDR3 DNA is TGCGCCAGCAGTGACCCCGGGAGGGGGGACGAGCAGTACTTC. Protein sequence: CASSDPGRGDEQYF. V is TRBV10-1 and J is TRBJ2-7; 8 nucleotides match TRBD2. V shed 3 bases and J 5 bases; nucleotides not matched to a gene: 6. The CDR3 loop spans 14 amino acids. The germline gives CDR1 WNHNN, CDR2 SYGVQD (reference sequence).

This chain links TRBV25-1 with TRBJ2-2, with a possible D match to TRBD1 (5 bases). Germline V gene data show CDR1 as MGHDK and CDR2 as SYGVNS. Trimming left V 7 bases short and J 6 bases short, with 21 bases between. There are 16 residues in the CDR3. The DNA for the CDR3 is TGTGCCAGCAACCTGCCCCTTTCCAGGGCCCCCGGGGAGCTGTTTTTT. It is translated as CASNLPLSRAPGELFF.

The chain uses TRBV7-8 and TRBJ2-7; 7 positions agree with TRBD2. The CDR3 is made up of 16 amino acids. Germline values: CDR1 SGHVS, CDR2 FQNEAQ. V was clipped by 3 bases and J by 2 bases; unmatched bases: 10. Written as DNA, the CDR3 is TGTGCCAGCAGCTTTTCCGTTGAGGGAGGGCCCTACGAGCAGTACTTC. It yields the protein CASSFSVEGGPYEQYF.

For this clonotype: The final CDR3 position lacks the conserved phenylalanine or tryptophan, pointing to a likely read error. The DNA is omitted, as the CDR3 cannot be located on it reliably, and the CDR3 follows TCRdb's listing. The V gene is TRBV2, the J gene TRBJ2-7; the table assigns TRBD2, which was not confirmed against the DNA. Germline V lookup: CDR1 SNHLY, CDR2 FYNNEI. Both ends counted, the CDR3 spans 13 residues. CDR3 protein: CASSQTSGRANHS.

This clonotype has more than one count but fewer than ten. The genes are TRBV18 and TRBJ1-2, with unresolved D. V lost 2 bases, J lost 4 bases, and 11 bases lay in between. The CDR3 loop spans 14 amino acids. The germline CDR1 and CDR2 sequences are KGHSH and LQKENI. The CDR3 DNA sequence: TGTGCCAGCTCACCAGGTACAGACTTCTATGGCTACACCTTC. This translates into CASSPGTDFYGYTF. Combining the CDR3 with reference TRBV18 and TRBJ1-2 gives the whole variable domain NAGVMQNPRHLVRRRGQEARLRCSPMKGHSHVYWYRQLPEEGLKFMVYLQKENIIDESGMPKERFSAEFPKEGPSILRIQQVVRGDSAAYFCASSPGTDFYGYTFGSGTRLTVV.

At least ten counts were recorded for this clonotype. This sequence joins TRBV29-1 and TRBJ2-7; the match to TRBD2 covers 8 bases. V lost 3 bases, J lost 3 bases, and 10 bases stayed unmatched. The germline V gene encodes CDR1 SQVTM and CDR2 ANQGSEA. The CDR3 is made up of 15 amino acids. The DNA of the CDR3 is TGCAGCGTTGAGTTCCCAGCGGGAGACCTCTACGAGCAGTACTTC. Translation gives CSVEFPAGDLYEQYF.

The J gene is TRBJ2-7, the V gene TRBV18; TRBD1 aligns across 7 bases. J gave up 9 bases and V 6 bases, and 14 bases lay outside the gene matches. The CDR3 spans 14 residues. Germline V gene data show CDR1 as KGHSH and CDR2 as LQKENI. In DNA form, the CDR3 reads TGTGCCAGCTCTCTCGGGACAGCCGTCCCAAGGCAGTACTTC. It specifies CASSLGTAVPRQYF.

This clonotype was detected many times. The rearrangement uses TRBV29-1 and TRBJ2-2; weak D call: TRBD1 (6 bases). Trimming removed 4 bases from V and 6 bases from J, with 9 bases in between. This CDR3 spans 12 amino acids. Germline V gene lookup returns CDR1 SQVTM and CDR2 ANQGSEA. The CDR3 spells CSVAHRAGELFF. CDR3 coding DNA: TGCAGCGTTGCCCACAGGGCCGGGGAGCTGTTTTTT.

The rearrangement uses TRBV5-1 and TRBJ2-1; 7 bases line up with TRBD2. The CDR3 contains 16 residues. Germline V gene lookup returns CDR1 SGHRS and CDR2 YFSETQ. J gave up 0 bases and V 4 bases, and 7 bases lay outside the gene matches. CDR3 amino acids: CASSPTSPSSYNEQFF. The CDR3 DNA reads TGCGCCAGCAGCCCGACTAGCCCGAGCTCCTACAATGAGCAGTTCTTC.

This clonotype was seen at least ten times. Here the CDR3 reads CSASQANDSPLHF. The CDR3, as DNA: TGCAGTGCTAGTCAAGCGAACGATTCACCCCTCCACTTT. The chain joins TRBV20-1 to TRBJ1-6; D ambiguous. V dropped 3 bases and J dropped 8 bases, with 11 bases sitting between them. The CDR3 length is 13 residues. Germline CDR1 DFQATT, CDR2 SNEGSKA (reference sequence).

This clonotype was counted a few times. The chain carries TRBV29-1 and TRBJ2-7; 12 bases map to TRBD1. CDR3 length equals 12 residues. Germline V gives CDR1 SQVTM, CDR2 ANQGSEA. Trimming cost V 7 bases and J 7 bases; bases outside gene matches: 5. In nucleotides, the CDR3 is TGCAGCGGGGGACAGGGGGCAGGGGAGCAGTACTTC. As protein: CSGGQGAGEQYF.

This clonotype was counted at least ten times. J is TRBJ2-7 and V is TRBV2; 9 nucleotides agree with TRBD2. The CDR3 covers 18 residues. The germline V gene has CDR1 SNHLY and CDR2 FYNNEI. With V trimmed by 4 bases and J by 3 bases, 16 bases remained unmatched. CDR3 amino acids: CASSVAGTSSTFFYEQYF. The CDR3 DNA reads TGTGCCAGCAGTGTCGCGGGGACTAGCTCTACTTTTTTCTACGAGCAGTACTTC. Complete variable domain (other parts from reference TRBV2 and TRBJ2-7): EPEVTQTPSHQVTQMGQEVILRCVPISNHLYFYWYRQILGQKVEFLVSFYNNEISEKSEIFDDQFSVERPDGSNFTLKIRSTKLEDSAMYFCASSVAGTSSTFFYEQYFGPGTRLTVT.

A few counts support this clonotype. A much more abundant neighbour one base away suggests this may be a read error. The chain joins TRBV28 to TRBJ1-1; 8 bases are a match to TRBD1. Germline CDR1 reads MDHEN; CDR2 reads SYDVKM. J was trimmed by 4 bases and V by 5 bases; bases with no gene match: 12. The CDR3 is 16 residues long. For the CDR3, the DNA is TGTGCCAGCAGTGGGACAGGCCCGTTCGGTGGCACTGAAGCTTTCTTT. Protein product: CASSGTGPFGGTEAFF.

The chain uses TRBV29-1 and TRBJ1-2; D ambiguous. The CDR3 totals 14 residues. From germline, CDR1 is SQVTM and CDR2 ANQGSEA. V was trimmed by 2 bases and J by 8 bases, leaving 18 bases between them. The CDR3 loop reads CSVESAFYVRGYTF. The DNA of the CDR3 is TGCAGCGTTGAATCGGCCTTCTACGTTCGAGGCTACACCTTC.

The rearrangement joins TRBV2 to TRBJ2-1; D unresolved. The CDR3 is 14 residues long. CDR1 SNHLY and CDR2 FYNNEI come from the germline V gene. V lost 3 bases, J lost 0 bases, and 6 bases lay in between. CDR3 sequence reads: CASSEVNSYNEQFF. DNA of the CDR3: TGTGCCAGCAGTGAGGTTAACTCCTACAATGAGCAGTTCTTC.

This clonotype was detected many times. This chain uses TRBV29-1 with TRBJ2-7, with no clear D. The CDR3 runs 12 residues. V was pared by 5 bases and J by 0 bases, with 8 bases between. The germline gives CDR1 SQVTM, CDR2 ANQGSEA. CDR3 in DNA: TGCAGCGTTTCGGGCACCTCCTACGAGCAGTACTTC. This gives the protein CSVSGTSYEQYF.

In regard to this clonotype: A clone one base away is much larger, so this may be a read error. V is TRBV10-1 and J is TRBJ2-7, with a tentative D call TRBD2 (5 bases). The germline V gene has CDR1 WNHNN and CDR2 SYGVQD (reference sequence). The CDR3 consists of 18 residues. The CDR3 region is CASSESRDSLFWSYKQYF. For the CDR3, the DNA is TGCGCCAGCAGTGAGTCTCGGGATAGCCTGTTCTGGTCCTACAAGCAGTACTTC.

This clonotype showed up many times. This sequence joins TRBV20-1 and TRBJ1-2; D is possibly TRBD1 (5 bases). The CDR3 extends over 12 amino acids. The V and J ends lost 4 bases and 8 bases respectively, with 14 bases between them. CDR1 and CDR2 (germline): DFQATT, SNEGSKA (reference sequence). The CDR3 sequence is CSATLRRGGYTF. CDR3 coding DNA: TGCAGTGCTACCCTCAGAAGGGGAGGCTACACCTTC.

Comments on this clonotype: A much larger clone lies one base from this, so it may be a read error. This rearrangement joins TRBV12-3 or TRBV12-4 to TRBJ2-2; D perhaps matches TRBD2 (5 bases). The CDR3 runs to 13 residues. The CDR3 reads CAGRNANTGELLF. The CDR3 nucleotides read TGTGCCGGCCGGAACGCGAACACCGGGGAGCTGCTTTTT.

The CDR3 is CASSFEGFLGANVLTF. The CDR3, as DNA: TGCGCCAGCAGCTTTGAAGGGTTCCTTGGGGCCAACGTCCTGACTTTC. The genes are TRBV5-1 and TRBJ2-6; D uncertain. This CDR3 is built from 16 residues. Trimming pared 2 bases from V and 3 bases from J, leaving 12 bases between. Germline V gene sequence: CDR1 SGHRS, CDR2 YFSETQ.

This clonotype was found a few times. The chain has TRBV4-1 and TRBJ2-5, with a possible D match to TRBD2 (6 bases). Germline CDR1 reads MGHRA; CDR2 reads YSYEKL. The V end lost 0 bases, the J end lost 2 bases, and 22 bases lay between the germline ends. This CDR3 contains 19 residues. The CDR3 spells CASSQDKRRDGKAQETQYF. Here the CDR3 DNA reads TGCGCCAGCAGCCAAGATAAAAGGAGGGATGGTAAGGCTCAAGAGACCCAGTACTTC.

This clonotype was seen a few times. The chain recombines TRBV20-1 with TRBJ1-5; TRBD1 matches 8 bases. This CDR3 is 14 amino acids long. Per the germline V gene, CDR1 is DFQATT and CDR2 is SNEGSKA (reference sequence). V trimming: 0 bases; J trimming: 7 bases; junction bases outside the gene matches: 5. CDR3 DNA: TGCAGTGCTAGAGACGCGACAGGGGCGCAGCCCCAGCATTTT. Encoded protein: CSARDATGAQPQHF.

This clonotype was detected ten times or more. The rearrangement joins TRBV28 to TRBJ1-1; D perhaps matches TRBD1 (5 bases). V was clipped by 7 bases and J by 7 bases, with 22 bases between them. Germline CDR1 is MDHEN and CDR2 is SYDVKM. The CDR3 loop spans 15 amino acids. The CDR3 bases are TGTGCCAGCAATACTGAGGCCGGGACGGCTCTTGAAGCTTTCTTT. This sequence encodes CASNTEAGTALEAFF. Full variable domain (missing parts from reference TRBV28 and TRBJ1-1): DVKVTQSSRYLVKRTGEKVFLECVQDMDHENMFWYRQDPGLGLRLIYFSYDVKMKEKGDIPEGYSVSREKKERFSLILESASTNQTSMYLCASNTEAGTALEAFFGQGTRLTVV.

The sample holds many counts of this clonotype. The chain employs TRBV2 and TRBJ2-7; the D is unclear. The CDR3 has 13 amino acids. CDR1 and CDR2 from the germline V gene are SNHLY and FYNNEI. Between the trimmed V and J ends, which lost 7 bases and 2 bases, there was a span of 12 bases. The CDR3 DNA is TGTGCCAGCATGAAGGACGCGACCTACGAGCAGTACTTC. Its translation: CASMKDATYEQYF.

This clonotype was found many times. The chain links TRBV4-2 to TRBJ2-5; no clear D gene. Trimming took 0 bases from V and 4 from J, leaving 6 bases between them. Germline V gene sequence: CDR1 LGHNA, CDR2 YNFKEQ. The CDR3 consists of 13 residues. As DNA, the CDR3 is TGTGCCAGCAGCCAAGAGTTTAGAGAGACCCAGTACTTC. Amino acid sequence: CASSQEFRETQYF.

Concerning this clonotype: A far larger clone is off by one base, so a read error is likely. Without the conserved terminal phenylalanine or tryptophan, this CDR3 likely stems from a read error. V is TRBV7-3 and J is TRBJ2-7, with a weak D call TRBD2 (6 bases). The germline gives CDR1 SGHTA, CDR2 FQGTGA. The V end lost 7 bases, the J end lost 6 bases, and 19 bases lay between the germline ends. The CDR3 extends over 14 amino acids. This CDR3 reads CASNPSDYDPEQYS. The DNA for the CDR3 is TGTGCCAGCAACCCTAGCGACTATGACCCCGAGCAGTACTCC.

The V and J genes are TRBV30 and TRBJ2-7; D may be TRBD2 (6 bases). The germline gives CDR1 GTSNPN, CDR2 SVGIG (reference sequence). V lost 2 bases and J 6 bases, leaving 17 bases between the germline ends. The CDR3 runs 14 residues. This CDR3 reads CAWSQGGTGREQYF. The CDR3 DNA is TGTGCCTGGAGTCAAGGCGGGACCGGGCGCGAGCAGTACTTC.

There are many counts of this clonotype. J is TRBJ2-7 and V is TRBV7-9, with 10 bases aligning to TRBD1. CDR3 size: 15 residues. Germline V gene data show CDR1 as SEHNR and CDR2 as FQNEAQ (reference sequence). V gave up 5 bases and J gave up 4 bases; unmatched junction bases: 8. The CDR3 DNA follows: TGTGCCAGCAGCGCGCTGGACAGGGGGAAGTACGAGCAGTACTTC. Its translation is CASSALDRGKYEQYF.

Points on this clonotype: Since a much larger clone is just one base distant, this may be a read error. The chain employs TRBV7-8 and TRBJ1-1, with D tentatively TRBD1 (5 bases). Trimming pared 5 bases from V and 0 bases from J, leaving 16 bases between. The CDR3 consists of 16 residues. CDR1 and CDR2 (germline): SGHVS, FQNEAQ. CDR3 DNA sequence: TGTGCCAGCAGCGAGGGACGGACCACCATGAACACTGAAGCTTTCTTT. The encoded protein is CASSEGRTTMNTEAFF.

In nucleotides, the CDR3 is TGTGCCAGCAGTTTGGGGGGACCGGGACAGGGCTACTATGGCTACACCTTC. This gives the protein CASSLGGPGQGYYGYTF. The chain couples TRBV12-3 or TRBV12-4 to TRBJ1-2; 9 bases are a match to TRBD1. The J segment lost 3 bases and the V segment lost 3 bases, leaving 11 bases of the junction unmatched. CDR3 length: 17 amino acids.